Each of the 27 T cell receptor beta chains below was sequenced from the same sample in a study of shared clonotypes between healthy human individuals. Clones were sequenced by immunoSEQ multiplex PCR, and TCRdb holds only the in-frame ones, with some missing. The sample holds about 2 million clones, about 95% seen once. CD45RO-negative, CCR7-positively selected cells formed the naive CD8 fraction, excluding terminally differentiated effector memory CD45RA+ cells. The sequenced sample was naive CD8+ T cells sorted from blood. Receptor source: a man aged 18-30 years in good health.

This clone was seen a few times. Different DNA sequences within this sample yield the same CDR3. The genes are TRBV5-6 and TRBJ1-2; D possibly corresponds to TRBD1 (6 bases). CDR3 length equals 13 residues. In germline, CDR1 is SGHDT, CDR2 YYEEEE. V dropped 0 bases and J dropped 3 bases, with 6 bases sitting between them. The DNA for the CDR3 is TGTGCCAGCAGCTTGGGGACAGACTATGGCTACACCTTC. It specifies CASSLGTDYGYTF.

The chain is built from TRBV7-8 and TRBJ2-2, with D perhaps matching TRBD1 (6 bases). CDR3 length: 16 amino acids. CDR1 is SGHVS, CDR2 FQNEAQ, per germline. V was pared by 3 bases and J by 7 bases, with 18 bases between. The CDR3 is CASSFPQGLSGGELFF. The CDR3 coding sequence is TGTGCCAGCAGCTTCCCCCAGGGGCTTTCCGGCGGGGAGCTGTTTTTT.

Written as DNA, the CDR3 is TGTGCCAGCAGCTCCCCGACTAGCGGGGGTAGCACAGATACGCAGTATTTT. Residues: CASSSPTSGGSTDTQYF. The V gene is TRBV13, the J gene TRBJ2-3; 12 nucleotides agree with TRBD2. The CDR3 runs to 17 residues. V trimming: 4 bases; J trimming: 0 bases; junction bases outside the gene matches: 5. The germline V gene has CDR1 PRHDT and CDR2 FYEKMQ (reference sequence).

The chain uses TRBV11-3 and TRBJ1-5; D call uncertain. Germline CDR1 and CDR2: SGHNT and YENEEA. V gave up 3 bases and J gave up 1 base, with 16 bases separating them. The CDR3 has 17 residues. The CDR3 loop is CASSLGLRRVSNQPQHF. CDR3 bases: TGTGCCAGCAGCTTGGGTCTCCGGAGGGTAAGCAATCAGCCCCAGCATTTT. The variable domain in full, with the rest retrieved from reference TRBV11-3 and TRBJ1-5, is EAGVVQSPRYKIIEKKQPVAFWCNPISGHNTLYWYLQNLGQGPELLIRYENEEAVDDSQLPKDRFSAERLKGVDSTLKIQPAELGDSAVYLCASSLGLRRVSNQPQHFGDGTRLSIL.

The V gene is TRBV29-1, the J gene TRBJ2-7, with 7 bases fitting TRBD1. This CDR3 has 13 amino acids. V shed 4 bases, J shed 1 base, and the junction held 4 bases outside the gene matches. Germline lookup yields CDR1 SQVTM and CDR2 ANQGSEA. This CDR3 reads CSVVQDRSYEQYF. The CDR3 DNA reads TGCAGCGTTGTCCAGGACAGGTCCTACGAGCAGTACTTC.

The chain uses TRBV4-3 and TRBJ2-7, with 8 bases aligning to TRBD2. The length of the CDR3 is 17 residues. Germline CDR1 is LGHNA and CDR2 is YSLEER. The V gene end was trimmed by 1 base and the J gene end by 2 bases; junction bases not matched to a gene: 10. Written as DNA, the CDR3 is TGCGCCAGCAGCCAAGCCGCCGCTAGCGGGCCCGCCTACGAGCAGTACTTC. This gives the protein CASSQAAASGPAYEQYF.

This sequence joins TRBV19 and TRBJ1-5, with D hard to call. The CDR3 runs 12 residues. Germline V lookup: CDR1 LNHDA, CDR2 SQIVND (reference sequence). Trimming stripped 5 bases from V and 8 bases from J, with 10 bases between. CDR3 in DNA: TGTGCCAGTAGTGCCGGCATAGAGCCCCAGCATTTT. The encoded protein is CASSAGIEPQHF. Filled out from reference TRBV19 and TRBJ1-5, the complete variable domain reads DGGITQSPKYLFRKEGQNVTLSCEQNLNHDAMYWYRQDPGQGLRLIYYSQIVNDFQKGDIAEGYSVSREKKESFPLTVTSAQKNPTAFYLCASSAGIEPQHFGDGTRLSIL.

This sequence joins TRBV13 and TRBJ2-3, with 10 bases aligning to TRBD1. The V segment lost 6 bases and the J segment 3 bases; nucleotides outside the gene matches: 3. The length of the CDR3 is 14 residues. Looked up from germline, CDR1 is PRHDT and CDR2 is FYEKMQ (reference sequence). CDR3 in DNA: TGTGCCAGCAGGCGACAGGGGGCGACAGATACGCAGTATTTT. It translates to CASRRQGATDTQYF. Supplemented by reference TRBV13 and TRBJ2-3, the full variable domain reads AAGVIQSPRHLIKEKRETATLKCYPIPRHDTVYWYQQGPGQDPQFLISFYEKMQSDKGSIPDRFSAQQFSDYHSELNMSSLELGDSALYFCASRRQGATDTQYFGPGTRLTVL.

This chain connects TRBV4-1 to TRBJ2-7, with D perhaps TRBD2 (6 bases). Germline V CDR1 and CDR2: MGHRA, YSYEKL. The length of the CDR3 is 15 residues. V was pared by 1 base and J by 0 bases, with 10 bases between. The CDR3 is CASSQGDGSSYEQYF. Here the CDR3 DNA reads TGCGCCAGCAGCCAAGGGGACGGGAGCTCCTACGAGCAGTACTTC.

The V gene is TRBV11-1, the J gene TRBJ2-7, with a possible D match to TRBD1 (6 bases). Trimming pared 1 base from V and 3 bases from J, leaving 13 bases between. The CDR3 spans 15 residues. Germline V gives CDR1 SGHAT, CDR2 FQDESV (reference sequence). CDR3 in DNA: TGTGCCAGCAGCTTAGTGGCAGGGGTGGGCTACGAGCAGTACTTC. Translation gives CASSLVAGVGYEQYF. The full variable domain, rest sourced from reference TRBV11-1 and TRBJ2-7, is EAEVAQSPRYKITEKSQAVAFWCDPISGHATLYWYRQILGQGPELLVQFQDESVVDDSQLPKDRFSAERLKGVDSTLKIQPAELGDSAMYLCASSLVAGVGYEQYFGPGTRLTVT.

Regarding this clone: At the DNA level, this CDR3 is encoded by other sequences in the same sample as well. This CDR3 reads CASSQGTSGSSYEQYF. The DNA of the CDR3 is TGCGCCAGCAGCCAAGGAACTAGCGGGAGCTCCTACGAGCAGTACTTC. The gene calls are TRBV4-3 and TRBJ2-7, with TRBD2 identical over 11 bases. V dropped 1 base and J dropped 0; count of bases not matched to a gene: 2. This CDR3 spans 16 amino acids. The germline V gene encodes CDR1 LGHNA and CDR2 YSLEER.

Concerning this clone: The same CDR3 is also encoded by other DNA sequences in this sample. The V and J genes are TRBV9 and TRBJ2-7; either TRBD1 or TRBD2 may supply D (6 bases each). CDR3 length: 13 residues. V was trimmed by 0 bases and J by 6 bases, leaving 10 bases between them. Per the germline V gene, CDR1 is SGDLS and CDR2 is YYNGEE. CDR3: CASSVGGAGEQYF. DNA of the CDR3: TGTGCCAGCAGCGTAGGGGGGGCTGGCGAGCAGTACTTC.

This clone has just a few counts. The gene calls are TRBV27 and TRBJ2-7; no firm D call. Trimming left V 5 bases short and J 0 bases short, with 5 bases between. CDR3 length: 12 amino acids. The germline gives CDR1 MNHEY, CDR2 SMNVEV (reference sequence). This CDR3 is CASSRHSYEQYF. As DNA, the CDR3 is TGTGCCAGCAGTCGGCACTCCTACGAGCAGTACTTC.

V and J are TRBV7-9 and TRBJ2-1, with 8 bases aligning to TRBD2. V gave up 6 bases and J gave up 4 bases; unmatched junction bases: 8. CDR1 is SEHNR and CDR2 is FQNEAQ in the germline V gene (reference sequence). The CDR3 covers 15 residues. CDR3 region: CASSSTSGDYNEQFF. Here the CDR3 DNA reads TGTGCCAGCAGTTCCACTAGCGGCGATTACAATGAGCAGTTCTTC.

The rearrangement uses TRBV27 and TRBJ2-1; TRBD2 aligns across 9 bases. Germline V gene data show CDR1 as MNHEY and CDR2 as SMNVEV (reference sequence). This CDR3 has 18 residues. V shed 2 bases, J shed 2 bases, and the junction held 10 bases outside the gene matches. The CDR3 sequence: CASSLPPVAGDAYNEQFF. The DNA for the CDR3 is TGTGCCAGCAGTTTACCACCGGTAGCGGGAGACGCCTACAATGAGCAGTTCTTC.

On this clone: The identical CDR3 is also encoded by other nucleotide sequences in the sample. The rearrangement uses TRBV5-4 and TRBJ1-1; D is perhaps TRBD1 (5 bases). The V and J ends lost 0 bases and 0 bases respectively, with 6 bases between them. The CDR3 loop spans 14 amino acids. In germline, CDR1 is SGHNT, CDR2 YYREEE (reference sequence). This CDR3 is CASSLEGMNTEAFF. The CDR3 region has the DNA TGTGCCAGCAGCTTGGAGGGGATGAACACTGAAGCTTTCTTT. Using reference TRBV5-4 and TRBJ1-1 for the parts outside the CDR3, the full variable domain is ETGVTQSPTHLIKTRGQQVTLRCSSQSGHNTVSWYQQALGQGPQFIFQYYREEENGRGNFPPRFSGLQFPNYSSELNVNALELDDSALYLCASSLEGMNTEAFFGQGTRLTVV.

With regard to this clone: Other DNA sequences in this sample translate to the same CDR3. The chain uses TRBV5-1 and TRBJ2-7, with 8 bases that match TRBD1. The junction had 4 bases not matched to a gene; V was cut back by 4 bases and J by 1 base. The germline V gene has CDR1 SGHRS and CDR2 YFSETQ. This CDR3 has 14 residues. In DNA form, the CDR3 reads TGCGCCAGCAGCACATGGACAGGGTCCTACGAGCAGTACTTC. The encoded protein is CASSTWTGSYEQYF.

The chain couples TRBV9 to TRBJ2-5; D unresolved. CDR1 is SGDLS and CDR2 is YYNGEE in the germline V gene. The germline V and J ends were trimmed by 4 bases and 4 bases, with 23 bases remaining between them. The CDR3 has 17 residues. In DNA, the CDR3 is TGTGCCAGCAGCCCGAGTACCACCCCGGTGTGGGGAGAGACCCAGTACTTC. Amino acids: CASSPSTTPVWGETQYF.

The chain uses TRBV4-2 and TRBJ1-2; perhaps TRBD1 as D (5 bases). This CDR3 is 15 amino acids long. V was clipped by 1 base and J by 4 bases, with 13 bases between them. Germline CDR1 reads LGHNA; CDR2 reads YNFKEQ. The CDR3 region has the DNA TGTGCCAGCAGCCAAGCTCTTACTGGGGCCTATGGCTACACCTTC. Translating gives CASSQALTGAYGYTF.

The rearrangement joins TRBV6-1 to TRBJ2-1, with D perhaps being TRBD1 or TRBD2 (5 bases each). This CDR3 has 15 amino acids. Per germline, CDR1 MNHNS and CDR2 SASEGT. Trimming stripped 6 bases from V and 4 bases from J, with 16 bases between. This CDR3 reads CASSRDPGYYNEQFF. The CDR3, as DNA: TGTGCCAGCAGCCGGGACCCCGGGTATTACAATGAGCAGTTCTTC.

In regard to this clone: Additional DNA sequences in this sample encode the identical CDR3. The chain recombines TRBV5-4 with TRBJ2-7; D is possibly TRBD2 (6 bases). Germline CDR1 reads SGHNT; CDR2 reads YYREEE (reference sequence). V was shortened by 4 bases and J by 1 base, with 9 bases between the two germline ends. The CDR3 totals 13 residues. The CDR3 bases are TGTGCCAGCAGCCCCAGCGGGTCCTACGAGCAGTACTTC. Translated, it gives CASSPSGSYEQYF.

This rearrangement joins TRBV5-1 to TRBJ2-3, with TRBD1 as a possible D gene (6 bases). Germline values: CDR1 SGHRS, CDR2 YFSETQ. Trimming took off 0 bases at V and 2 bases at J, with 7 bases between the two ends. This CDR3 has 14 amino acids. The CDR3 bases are TGCGCCAGCAGCTTGGGGGACACCACAGATACGCAGTATTTT. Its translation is CASSLGDTTDTQYF.

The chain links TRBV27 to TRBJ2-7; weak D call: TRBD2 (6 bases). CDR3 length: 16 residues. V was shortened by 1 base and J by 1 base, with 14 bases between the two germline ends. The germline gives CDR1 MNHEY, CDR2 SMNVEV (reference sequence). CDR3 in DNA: TGTGCCAGCAGTTTATTTGGTGGGAGGCTTTCCTACGAGCAGTACTTC. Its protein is CASSLFGGRLSYEQYF.

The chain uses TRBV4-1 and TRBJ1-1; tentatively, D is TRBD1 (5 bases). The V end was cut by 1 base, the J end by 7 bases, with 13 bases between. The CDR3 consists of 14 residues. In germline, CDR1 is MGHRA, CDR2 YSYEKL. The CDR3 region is CASSQVLRDYEAFF. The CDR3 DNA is TGCGCCAGCAGCCAAGTTCTCCGGGACTATGAAGCTTTCTTT.

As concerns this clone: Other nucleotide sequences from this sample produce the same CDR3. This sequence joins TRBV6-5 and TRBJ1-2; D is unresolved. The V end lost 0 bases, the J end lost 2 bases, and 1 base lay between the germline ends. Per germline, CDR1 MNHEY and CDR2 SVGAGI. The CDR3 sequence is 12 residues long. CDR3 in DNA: TGTGCCAGCAGTTACTCGAACTATGGCTACACCTTC. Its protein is CASSYSNYGYTF.

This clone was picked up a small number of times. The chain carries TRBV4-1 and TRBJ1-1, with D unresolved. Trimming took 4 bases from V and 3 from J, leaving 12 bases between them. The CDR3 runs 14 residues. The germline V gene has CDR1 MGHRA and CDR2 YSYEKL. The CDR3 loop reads CASSLRRSYTEAFF. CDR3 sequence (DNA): TGCGCCAGCAGCCTTCGGCGGTCGTACACTGAAGCTTTCTTT.

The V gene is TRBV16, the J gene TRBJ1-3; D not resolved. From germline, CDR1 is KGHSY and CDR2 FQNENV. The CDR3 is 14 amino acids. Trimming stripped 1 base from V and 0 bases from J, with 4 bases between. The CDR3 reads CASSQLSSGNTIYF. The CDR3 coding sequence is TGTGCCAGCAGCCAATTGAGCTCTGGAAACACCATATATTTT.